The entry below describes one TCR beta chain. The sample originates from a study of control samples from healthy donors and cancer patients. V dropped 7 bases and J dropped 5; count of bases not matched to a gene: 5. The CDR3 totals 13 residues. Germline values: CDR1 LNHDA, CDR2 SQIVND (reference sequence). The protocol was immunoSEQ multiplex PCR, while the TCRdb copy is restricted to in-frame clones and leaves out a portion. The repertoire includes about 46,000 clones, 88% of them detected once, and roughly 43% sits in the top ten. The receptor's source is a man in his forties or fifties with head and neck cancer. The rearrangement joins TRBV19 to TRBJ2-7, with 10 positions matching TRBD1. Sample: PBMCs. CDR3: CASKETGGDEQYF. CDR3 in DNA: TGTGCCAGTAAGGAGACAGGGGGCGACGAGCAGTACTTC. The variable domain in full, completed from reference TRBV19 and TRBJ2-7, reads DGGITQSPKYLFRKEGQNVTLSCEQNLNHDAMYWYRQDPGQGLRLIYYSQIVNDFQKGDIAEGYSVSREKKESFPLTVTSAQKNPTAFYLCASKETGGDEQYFGPGTRLTVT.